The following is a TCR beta chain sequence with its context. In the same sample, other DNA sequences code for this CDR3. V was shortened by 2 bases and J by 0 bases, with 6 bases between the two germline ends. There are 14 residues in the CDR3. CDR1 and CDR2 from the germline V gene are SGDLS and YYNGEE. As processed by the authors: Reference gene primer amplification gave nucleated cell count estimates. This table comes from immunoSEQ multiplex PCR, and its TCRdb copy is limited to in-frame clones, with some not included. That table is the source of V, J and clone size, and D and trimming were worked out from the DNA. There are fewer than 250,000 clones in the sample; 89% occur only once, and approximately 8.2% lies in the top ten. This entry is derived from a study of blood T cell repertoires in COVID-19.

Sequenced input: PBMCs or T cells enriched from blood (not recorded which). The V gene is TRBV9, the J gene TRBJ1-5, with a tentative D call TRBD1 (5 bases). This TCR was sampled from a woman between 18 and 30 years old who had recovered from COVID-19. DNA of the CDR3: TGTGCCAGCAGCGTCGACAGTAGCAATCAGCCCCAGCATTTT. This translates into CASSVDSSNQPQHF.